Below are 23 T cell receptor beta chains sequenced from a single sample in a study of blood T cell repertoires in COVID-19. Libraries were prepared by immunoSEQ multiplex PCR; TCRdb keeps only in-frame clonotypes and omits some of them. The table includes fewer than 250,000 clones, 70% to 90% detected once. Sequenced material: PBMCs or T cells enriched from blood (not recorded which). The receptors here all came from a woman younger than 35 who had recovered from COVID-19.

The DNA for the CDR3 is TGTGCCACCAGTGACCCTGCCGCCAGGACAGGGGATGAGCAGTTCTTC. This translates into CATSDPAARTGDEQFF. The V gene is TRBV24-1, the J gene TRBJ2-1; 9 bases match TRBD1. The V gene's germline CDR1 is KGHDR and CDR2 SFDVKD. This CDR3 comprises 16 residues. J gave up 8 bases and V 4 bases, and 11 bases lay outside the gene matches.

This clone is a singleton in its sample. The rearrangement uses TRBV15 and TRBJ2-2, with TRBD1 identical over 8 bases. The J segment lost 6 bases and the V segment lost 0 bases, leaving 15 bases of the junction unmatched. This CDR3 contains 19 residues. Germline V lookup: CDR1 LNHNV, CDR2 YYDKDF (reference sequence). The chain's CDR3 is CATSRERRRGTGGPGELFF. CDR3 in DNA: TGTGCCACCAGCAGAGAACGCCGAAGGGGGACAGGAGGCCCCGGGGAGCTGTTTTTT.

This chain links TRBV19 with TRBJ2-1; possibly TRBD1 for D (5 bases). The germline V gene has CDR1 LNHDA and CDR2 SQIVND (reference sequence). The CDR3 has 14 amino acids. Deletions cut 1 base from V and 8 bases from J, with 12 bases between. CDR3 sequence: CASSIAGPVHEQFF. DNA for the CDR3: TGTGCCAGTAGTATAGCAGGGCCAGTCCATGAGCAGTTCTTC.

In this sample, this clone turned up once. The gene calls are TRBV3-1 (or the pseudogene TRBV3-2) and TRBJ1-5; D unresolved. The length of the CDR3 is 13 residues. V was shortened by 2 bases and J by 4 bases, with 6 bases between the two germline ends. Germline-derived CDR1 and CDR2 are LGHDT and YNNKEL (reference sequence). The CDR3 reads CASSQPGNQPQHF. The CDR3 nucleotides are TGTGCCAGCAGCCAACCGGGGAATCAGCCCCAGCATTTT.

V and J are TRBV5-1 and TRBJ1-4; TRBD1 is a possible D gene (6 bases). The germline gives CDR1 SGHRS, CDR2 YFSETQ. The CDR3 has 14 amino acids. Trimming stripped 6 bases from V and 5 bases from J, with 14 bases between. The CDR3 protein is CASTPDSFNEKLFF. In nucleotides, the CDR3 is TGCGCCAGCACCCCGGACAGTTTCAATGAAAAACTGTTTTTT. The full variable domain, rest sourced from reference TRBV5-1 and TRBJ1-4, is KAGVTQTPRYLIKTRGQQVTLSCSPISGHRSVSWYQQTPGQGLQFLFEYFSETQRNKGNFPGRFSGRQFSNSRSEMNVSTLELGDSALYLCASTPDSFNEKLFFGSGTQLSVL.

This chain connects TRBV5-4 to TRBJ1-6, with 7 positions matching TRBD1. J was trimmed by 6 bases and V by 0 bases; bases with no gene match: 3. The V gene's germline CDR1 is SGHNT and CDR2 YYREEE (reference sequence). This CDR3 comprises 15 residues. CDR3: CASSLGQGINSPLHF. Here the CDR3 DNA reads TGTGCCAGCAGCTTGGGACAGGGCATTAATTCACCCCTCCACTTT.

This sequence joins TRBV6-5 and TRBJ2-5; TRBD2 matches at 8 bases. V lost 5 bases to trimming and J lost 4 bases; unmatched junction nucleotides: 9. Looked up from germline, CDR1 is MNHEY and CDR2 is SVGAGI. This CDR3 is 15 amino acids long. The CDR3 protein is CASSRGGGLPETQYF. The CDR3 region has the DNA TGTGCCAGCAGTAGGGGCGGGGGGTTACCAGAGACCCAGTACTTC.

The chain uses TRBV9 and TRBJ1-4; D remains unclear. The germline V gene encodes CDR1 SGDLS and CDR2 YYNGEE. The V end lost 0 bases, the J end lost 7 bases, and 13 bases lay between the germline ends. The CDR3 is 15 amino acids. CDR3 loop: CASSVGVGEGEKLFF. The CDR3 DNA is TGTGCCAGCAGCGTAGGTGTGGGAGAGGGTGAAAAACTGTTTTTT.

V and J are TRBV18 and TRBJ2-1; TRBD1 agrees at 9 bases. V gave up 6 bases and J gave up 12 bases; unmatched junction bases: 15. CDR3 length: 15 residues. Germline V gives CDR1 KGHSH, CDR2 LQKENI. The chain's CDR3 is CASSTSGTGNLGQFF. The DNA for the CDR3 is TGTGCCAGCTCGACTTCCGGGACAGGGAATCTTGGGCAGTTCTTC. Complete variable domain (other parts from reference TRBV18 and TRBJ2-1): NAGVMQNPRHLVRRRGQEARLRCSPMKGHSHVYWYRQLPEEGLKFMVYLQKENIIDESGMPKERFSAEFPKEGPSILRIQQVVRGDSAAYFCASSTSGTGNLGQFFGPGTRLTVL.

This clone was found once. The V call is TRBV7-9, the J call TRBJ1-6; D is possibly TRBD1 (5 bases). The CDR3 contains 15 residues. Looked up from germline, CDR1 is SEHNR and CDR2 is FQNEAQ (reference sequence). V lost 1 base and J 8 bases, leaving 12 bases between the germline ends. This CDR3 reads CASSLDTGQYSPLHF. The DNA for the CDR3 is TGTGCCAGCAGCTTAGATACAGGCCAATATTCACCCCTCCACTTT.

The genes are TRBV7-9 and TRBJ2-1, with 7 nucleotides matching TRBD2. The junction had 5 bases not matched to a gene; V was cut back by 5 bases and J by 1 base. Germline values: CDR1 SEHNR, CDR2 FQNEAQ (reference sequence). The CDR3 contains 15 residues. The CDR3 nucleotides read TGTGCCAGCAGCCTAAAAGCGGGGTCCTACAATGAGCAGTTCTTC. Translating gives CASSLKAGSYNEQFF.

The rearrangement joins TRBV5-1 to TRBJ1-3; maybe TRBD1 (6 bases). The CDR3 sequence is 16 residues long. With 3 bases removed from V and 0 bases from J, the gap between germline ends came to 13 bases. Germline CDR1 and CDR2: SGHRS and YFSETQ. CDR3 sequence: CASSSDRPSSGNTIYF. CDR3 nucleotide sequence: TGCGCCAGCAGCTCAGACAGGCCCAGCTCTGGAAACACCATATATTTT.

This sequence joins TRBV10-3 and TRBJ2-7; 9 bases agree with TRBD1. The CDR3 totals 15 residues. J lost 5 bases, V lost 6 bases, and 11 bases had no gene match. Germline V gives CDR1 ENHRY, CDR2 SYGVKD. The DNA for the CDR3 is TGTGCCATCAGGCGGAGAGGGACAGGGTTCAACGAGCAGTACTTC. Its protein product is CAIRRRGTGFNEQYF.

The CDR3, as DNA: TGCAGTGCTAGTCCCCAGGCGGGCGCGTTCAGCACAGATACGCAGTATTTT. Protein product: CSASPQAGAFSTDTQYF. The chain joins TRBV20-1 to TRBJ2-3, with a possible D match to TRBD2 (5 bases). The CDR3 totals 17 residues. Trimming took 3 bases from V and 0 from J, leaving 19 bases between them. Germline V gene lookup returns CDR1 DFQATT and CDR2 SNEGSKA (reference sequence).

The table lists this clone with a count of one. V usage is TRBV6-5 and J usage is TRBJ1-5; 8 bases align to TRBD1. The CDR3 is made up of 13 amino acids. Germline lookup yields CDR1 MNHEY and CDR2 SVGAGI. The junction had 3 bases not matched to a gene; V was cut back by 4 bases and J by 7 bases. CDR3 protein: CASSSDRGQPQHF. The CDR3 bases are TGTGCCAGCAGTTCCGACAGGGGACAGCCCCAGCATTTT.

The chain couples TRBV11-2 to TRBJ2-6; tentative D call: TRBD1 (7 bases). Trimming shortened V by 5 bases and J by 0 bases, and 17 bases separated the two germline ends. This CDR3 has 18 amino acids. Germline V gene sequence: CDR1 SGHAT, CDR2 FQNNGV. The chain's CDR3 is CASSRGNRGLSGANVLTF. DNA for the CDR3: TGTGCCAGCAGCCGCGGGAACAGGGGCCTCTCTGGGGCCAACGTCCTGACTTTC.

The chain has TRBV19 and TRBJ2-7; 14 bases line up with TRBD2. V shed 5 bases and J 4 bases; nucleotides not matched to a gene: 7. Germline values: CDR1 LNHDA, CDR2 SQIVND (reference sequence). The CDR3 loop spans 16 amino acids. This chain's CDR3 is CASSQPGLAGGYEQYF. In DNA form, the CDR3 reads TGTGCCAGTAGTCAACCCGGACTAGCGGGGGGTTACGAGCAGTACTTC.

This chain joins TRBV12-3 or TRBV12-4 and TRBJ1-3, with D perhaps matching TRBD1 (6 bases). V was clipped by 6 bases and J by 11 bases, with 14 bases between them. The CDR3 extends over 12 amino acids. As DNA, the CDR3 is TGTGCCAGCAGCAGTACCGGGACATCCATATATTTT. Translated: CASSSTGTSIYF.

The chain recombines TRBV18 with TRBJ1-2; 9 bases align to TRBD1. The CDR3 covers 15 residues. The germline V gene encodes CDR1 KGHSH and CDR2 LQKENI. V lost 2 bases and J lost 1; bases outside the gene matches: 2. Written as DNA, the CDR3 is TGTGCCAGCTCACCAGGACAGGGGAGTAACTATGGCTACACCTTC. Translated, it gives CASSPGQGSNYGYTF.

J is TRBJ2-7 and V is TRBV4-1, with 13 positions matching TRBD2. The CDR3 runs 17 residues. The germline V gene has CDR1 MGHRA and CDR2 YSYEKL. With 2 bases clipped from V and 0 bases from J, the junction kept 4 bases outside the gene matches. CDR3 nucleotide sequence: TGCGCCAGCAGCCAACCCACTAGCGGGGGGGCCTCCTACGAGCAGTACTTC. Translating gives CASSQPTSGGASYEQYF.

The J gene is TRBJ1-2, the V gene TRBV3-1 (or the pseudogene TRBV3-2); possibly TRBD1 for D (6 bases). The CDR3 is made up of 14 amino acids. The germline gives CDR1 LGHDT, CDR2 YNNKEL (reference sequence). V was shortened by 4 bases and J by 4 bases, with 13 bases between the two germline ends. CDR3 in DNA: TGTGCCAGCAGCCCCGGGGGAGGGGGCTATGGCTACACCTTC. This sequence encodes CASSPGGGGYGYTF.

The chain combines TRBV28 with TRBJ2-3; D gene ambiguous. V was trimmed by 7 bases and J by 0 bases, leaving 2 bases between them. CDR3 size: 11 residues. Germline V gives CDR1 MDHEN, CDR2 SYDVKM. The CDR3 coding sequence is TGTGCCAGCACTAGCACAGATACGCAGTATTTT. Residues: CASTSTDTQYF. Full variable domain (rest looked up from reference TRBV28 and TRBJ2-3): DVKVTQSSRYLVKRTGEKVFLECVQDMDHENMFWYRQDPGLGLRLIYFSYDVKMKEKGDIPEGYSVSREKKERFSLILESASTNQTSMYLCASTSTDTQYFGPGTRLTVL.

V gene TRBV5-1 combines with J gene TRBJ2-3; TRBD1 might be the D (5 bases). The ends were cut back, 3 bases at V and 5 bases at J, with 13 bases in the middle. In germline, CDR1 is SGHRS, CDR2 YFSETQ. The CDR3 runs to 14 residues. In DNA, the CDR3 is TGCGCCAGCAGCTCCAGGGAATTGGTAGATACGCAGTATTTT. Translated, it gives CASSSRELVDTQYF.